What follows are 21 T cell receptor beta chains derived from one specimen sequenced in a study of cytomegalovirus exposure and HLA in healthy donors. It was with 60 Vbeta and 13 Jbeta primers that the PCR ran. Sequencing used immunoSEQ multiplex PCR; TCRdb keeps in-frame clones, though not all of them. Here the sample spans some 150,000 clones, roughly 80% being singletons. The sequencing sample was made of PBMCs. The receptors here all came from a man aged 18 to 29 in good health and CMV-seropositive.

The chain recombines TRBV7-9 with TRBJ1-5; D gene unclear. Germline-derived CDR1 and CDR2 are SEHNR and FQNEAQ (reference sequence). This CDR3 is built from 13 residues. The V end was cut by 2 bases, the J end by 2 bases, with 4 bases between. The CDR3 loop reads CASSLQGNQPQHF. The CDR3 DNA follows: TGTGCCAGCAGCTTACAGGGCAATCAGCCCCAGCATTTT. Drawing the rest from reference TRBV7-9 and TRBJ1-5, the complete variable domain is DTGVSQNPRHKITKRGQNVTFRCDPISEHNRLYWYRQTLGQGPEFLTYFQNEAQLEKSRLLSDRFSAERPKGSFSTLEIQRTEQGDSAMYLCASSLQGNQPQHFGDGTRLSIL.

V and J are TRBV27 and TRBJ1-2, with a possible D match to TRBD1 (6 bases). Trimming left V 0 bases short and J 4 bases short, with 9 bases between. The CDR3 consists of 14 residues. The germline V gene encodes CDR1 MNHEY and CDR2 SMNVEV (reference sequence). CDR3 nucleotide sequence: TGTGCCAGCAGTTTATCGGTCAGGGGCTATGGCTACACCTTC. Translation: CASSLSVRGYGYTF.

The chain is built from TRBV2 and TRBJ2-6, with 9 nucleotides matching TRBD1. Trimming took 5 bases from V and 0 from J; bases not matched to a gene: 5. The CDR3 length is 17 residues. Germline CDR1 is SNHLY and CDR2 is FYNNEI. CDR3 in amino acids: CASSPGQGNSGANVLTF. For the CDR3, the DNA is TGTGCCAGCAGTCCGGGACAGGGTAACTCTGGGGCCAACGTCCTGACTTTC.

The rearrangement joins TRBV2 to TRBJ2-1; TRBD1 matches 9 bases. Germline V CDR1 and CDR2: SNHLY, FYNNEI. There are 17 residues in the CDR3. V lost 7 bases and J lost 2; bases outside the gene matches: 12. The CDR3 DNA sequence: TGTGCCAGCACTCGGGACAGGGAAGGTAATCCCTACAATGAGCAGTTCTTC. Its protein product is CASTRDREGNPYNEQFF. The full variable domain, completed using reference TRBV2 and TRBJ2-1, is EPEVTQTPSHQVTQMGQEVILRCVPISNHLYFYWYRQILGQKVEFLVSFYNNEISEKSEIFDDQFSVERPDGSNFTLKIRSTKLEDSAMYFCASTRDREGNPYNEQFFGPGTRLTVL.

This clone has only one observation. The chain employs TRBV5-1 and TRBJ2-5; 7 bases map to TRBD2. CDR1 is SGHRS and CDR2 is YFSETQ in the germline V gene. J was trimmed by 2 bases and V by 4 bases; bases with no gene match: 11. The CDR3 loop spans 16 amino acids. The CDR3 coding sequence is TGCGCCAGCAGCATCGGCGGGGGAACGATACAAGAGACCCAGTACTTC. It codes for CASSIGGGTIQETQYF.

On this clone itself: The same CDR3 can be traced to other DNA sequences in this sample. V usage is TRBV29-1 and J usage is TRBJ1-2, with a tentative D call TRBD1 (5 bases). Trimming removed 4 bases at V and 4 bases at J, with 7 bases between. Germline V gene data show CDR1 as SQVTM and CDR2 as ANQGSEA. This CDR3 is built from 11 residues. CDR3 sequence: CSVGDSYGYTF. The CDR3, as DNA: TGCAGCGTTGGAGACAGCTATGGCTACACCTTC.

In DNA form, the CDR3 reads TGCGCCAGCAGCCCAGGGCAACGCAATCAGCCCCAGCATTTT. It is translated as CASSPGQRNQPQHF. The genes are TRBV4-1 and TRBJ1-5; D is perhaps TRBD1 (5 bases). Between the trimmed V and J ends, which lost 4 bases and 2 bases, there was a span of 9 bases. Germline CDR1 reads MGHRA; CDR2 reads YSYEKL. The CDR3 spans 14 residues.

The chain couples TRBV27 to TRBJ1-5; 9 positions agree with TRBD1. CDR1 MNHEY and CDR2 SMNVEV come from the germline V gene (reference sequence). With 10 bases clipped from V and 9 bases from J, the junction kept 19 bases outside the gene matches. CDR3 size: 16 residues. CDR3 region: CATRRAEQGAVWPQHF. DNA for the CDR3: TGTGCCACCAGGCGGGCCGAACAGGGGGCCGTATGGCCCCAGCATTTT.

The rearrangement joins TRBV5-1 to TRBJ2-5, with 9 bases matching TRBD2. V lost 0 bases to trimming and J lost 4 bases; unmatched junction nucleotides: 1. This CDR3 contains 14 residues. Germline assignment: CDR1 SGHRS and CDR2 YFSETQ. The CDR3 DNA is TGCGCCAGCAGCTTGGAACTAGCGGGAGAGACCCAGTACTTC. This gives the protein CASSLELAGETQYF.

The chain links TRBV9 to TRBJ2-3; the match to TRBD2 covers 7 bases. Trimming removed 0 bases from V and 4 bases from J; junction bases left unmatched: 14. Germline CDR1 SGDLS, CDR2 YYNGEE. CDR3 size: 18 residues. CDR3 residues: CASSVERSGVTYADTQYF. As DNA, the CDR3 is TGTGCCAGCAGCGTAGAGCGGAGCGGGGTCACATATGCAGATACGCAGTATTTT.

V usage is TRBV5-1 and J usage is TRBJ1-4; 10 nucleotides align to TRBD1. This CDR3 comprises 15 residues. The germline V gene encodes CDR1 SGHRS and CDR2 YFSETQ. After removal of 4 bases from V and 8 bases from J, the junction contained 8 bases not matched to a gene. This chain's CDR3 is CASSPAGTGDEKLFF. Here the CDR3 DNA reads TGCGCCAGCAGCCCGGCCGGGACAGGGGACGAAAAACTGTTTTTT.

This clone was picked up a small number of times. This chain uses TRBV21-1 with TRBJ1-5; the table's D gene call, TRBD1, was not cross checked with the DNA. TRBV21-1 is listed as a pseudogene. The CDR3 totals 16 residues. Written as DNA, the CDR3 is TGTGCCAGCAGCAAGGGTAGGGAAGGGGGCAATCAGCCCCAGCATTTT. This codes for CASSKGREGGNQPQHF.

CDR3 loop: CASSLTTRTAMDSPLHF. The CDR3 region has the DNA TGTGCCAGCAGCCTAACGACCAGGACAGCGATGGATTCACCCCTCCACTTT. V usage is TRBV7-9 and J usage is TRBJ1-6, with D tentatively TRBD1 (6 bases). The germline gives CDR1 SEHNR, CDR2 FQNEAQ (reference sequence). CDR3 length equals 17 residues. Trimming took 5 bases from V and 8 from J, leaving 22 bases between them.

This clone was seen only a few times. The chain carries TRBV19 and TRBJ2-4; D is uncertain. This CDR3 region has 14 residues. Deletions cut 1 base from V and 1 base from J, with 5 bases between. In germline, CDR1 is LNHDA, CDR2 SQIVND (reference sequence). CDR3 in DNA: TGTGCCAGTAGTATAGCGGTGGCCAAAAACATTCAGTACTTC. This translates into CASSIAVAKNIQYF.

The chain links TRBV5-1 to TRBJ2-2; 7 positions agree with TRBD1. The CDR3 is 14 amino acids. Germline V gene data show CDR1 as SGHRS and CDR2 as YFSETQ. Trimming took 3 bases from V and 3 from J; bases not matched to a gene: 2. The CDR3 sequence is CASSSTGDTGELFF. CDR3 in DNA: TGCGCCAGCAGCTCAACAGGGGACACCGGGGAGCTGTTTTTT.

Points on this clone: One end of the junction varies from germline; a read error may be responsible. The chain combines TRBV7-9 with TRBJ1-1; weak D call: TRBD1 (6 bases). The length of the CDR3 is 15 residues. Germline V gives CDR1 SEHNR, CDR2 FQNEAQ (reference sequence). CDR3 DNA: TGTTCCAGCAGCTTAGCGTCAGGGGTTAGCACTGAAGCTTTCTTT. Its protein product is CSSSLASGVSTEAFF.

V is TRBV18 and J is TRBJ1-1, with unresolved D. The CDR3 covers 14 residues. Germline V gene lookup returns CDR1 KGHSH and CDR2 LQKENI. V lost 3 bases and J 8 bases, leaving 16 bases between the germline ends. The CDR3 DNA reads TGTGCCAGCTCACCCCCCGAGGGATCGGTCGAAGCTTTCTTT. It codes for CASSPPEGSVEAFF. The full variable domain, completed using reference TRBV18 and TRBJ1-1, is NAGVMQNPRHLVRRRGQEARLRCSPMKGHSHVYWYRQLPEEGLKFMVYLQKENIIDESGMPKERFSAEFPKEGPSILRIQQVVRGDSAAYFCASSPPEGSVEAFFGQGTRLTVV.

The chain recombines TRBV5-8 with TRBJ2-5; D gene unclear. The end of the DNA is better explained by TRBJ2-7, so the J call may be wrong. The CDR3 spans 14 residues. CDR1 SGHTS and CDR2 YDEGEE come from the germline V gene. The CDR3 region is CASSLGAHHYEQYF. Written as DNA, the CDR3 is TGTGCCAGCAGCTTGGGAGCACACCACTACGAGCAGTACTTC.

This chain links TRBV7-9 with TRBJ2-7, with TRBD1 identical over 11 bases. From germline, CDR1 is SEHNR and CDR2 FQNEAQ (reference sequence). V shed 5 bases and J 1 base; nucleotides not matched to a gene: 7. This CDR3 region has 16 residues. CDR3 DNA: TGTGCCAGCAGCCATGGCGGACAGGGGGCGTCCTACGAGCAGTACTTC. Translation: CASSHGGQGASYEQYF.

The gene calls are TRBV7-3 and TRBJ2-2; D ambiguous. Trimming took off 5 bases at V and 7 bases at J, with 11 bases between the two ends. This CDR3 contains 13 residues. Per germline, CDR1 SGHTA and CDR2 FQGTGA. CDR3 nucleotides: TGTGCCAGCAGCCCCACAATCAGCGGGGAGCTGTTTTTT. This codes for CASSPTISGELFF.

The chain employs TRBV29-1 and TRBJ2-5; TRBD1 matches at 8 bases. J was trimmed by 5 bases and V by 4 bases; bases with no gene match: 3. This CDR3 region has 12 residues. The germline gives CDR1 SQVTM, CDR2 ANQGSEA. In DNA, the CDR3 is TGCAGCGTTGGCAGGGGGCAGGAGACCCAGTACTTC. Translated, it gives CSVGRGQETQYF.